The clone carrying this T cell receptor beta chain was seen only a few times. No antigen is known for it. The isolated RNA, all of it, was reverse transcribed, so expressed TCRB transcripts were what got sequenced. The data were produced by immunoSEQ multiplex PCR, yet TCRdb's version contains in-frame clones alone and is incomplete. The table records roughly 300,000 clones, 7.5% to 9% of them present only once. V lost 1 base to trimming and J lost 1 base, with 8 bases between them. Germline assignment: CDR1 SGHDN and CDR2 FVKESK. The CDR3 is made up of 15 amino acids. This sample was included in a study of beta chain features in type 1 diabetes. The overall study: Some 110 million sorted cells were examined across all samples.

Study-level findings and limits: Because the template was cDNA, high-expressing cells might be over-represented. Reduced insertions and increased deletions marked VDJ junctions in type 1 diabetes patients. Still unanswered here is whether HLA type influences TCRB rearrangement.

The rearrangement uses TRBV14 and TRBJ1-3, with a possible D match to TRBD1 (5 bases). The sequence was collected from a woman aged 18-35 years in good health. The sequenced sample consisted of central memory CD4+ T cells from blood. The CDR3 protein is CASSQVAGSGNTIYF. The CDR3 DNA sequence: TGTGCCAGCAGCCAAGTGGCAGGGTCTGGAAACACCATATATTTT.